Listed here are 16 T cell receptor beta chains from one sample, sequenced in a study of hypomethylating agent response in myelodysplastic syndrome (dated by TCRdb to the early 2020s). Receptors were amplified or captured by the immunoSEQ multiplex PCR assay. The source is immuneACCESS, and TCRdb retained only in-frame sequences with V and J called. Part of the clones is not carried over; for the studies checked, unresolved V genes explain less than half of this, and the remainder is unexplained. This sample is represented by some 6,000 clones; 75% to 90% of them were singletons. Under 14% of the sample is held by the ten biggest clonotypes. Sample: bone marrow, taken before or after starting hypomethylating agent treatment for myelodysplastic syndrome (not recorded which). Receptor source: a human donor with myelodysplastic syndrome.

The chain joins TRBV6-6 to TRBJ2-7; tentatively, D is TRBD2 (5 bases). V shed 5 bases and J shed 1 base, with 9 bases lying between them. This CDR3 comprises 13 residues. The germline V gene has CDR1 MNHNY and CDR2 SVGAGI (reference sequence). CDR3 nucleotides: TGTGCCAGCAGTCTCCCGGGGTCCTACGAGCAGTACTTC. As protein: CASSLPGSYEQYF.

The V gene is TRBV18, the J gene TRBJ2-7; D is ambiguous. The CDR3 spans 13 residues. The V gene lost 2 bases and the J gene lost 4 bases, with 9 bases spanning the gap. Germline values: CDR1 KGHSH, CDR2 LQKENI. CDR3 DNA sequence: TGTGCCAGCTCACCAGGCAGTCCTTACGAGCAGTACTTC. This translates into CASSPGSPYEQYF.

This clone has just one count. The CDR3 nucleotides read TGTGCCAGCAGTCAAACAGATAACTATGGCTACACCTTC. Translating gives CASSQTDNYGYTF. The gene calls are TRBV6-6 and TRBJ1-2; D ambiguous. The CDR3 is 13 residues long. V was cut by 5 bases and J by 1 base, with 8 bases left in between. The germline V gene has CDR1 MNHNY and CDR2 SVGAGI (reference sequence).

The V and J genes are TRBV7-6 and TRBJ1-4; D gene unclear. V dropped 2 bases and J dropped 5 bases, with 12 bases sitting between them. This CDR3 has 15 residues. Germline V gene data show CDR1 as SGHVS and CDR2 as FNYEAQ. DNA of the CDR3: TGTGCCAGCAGCTTAAGCTCAAAGAGAAATGAAAAACTGTTTTTT. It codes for CASSLSSKRNEKLFF.

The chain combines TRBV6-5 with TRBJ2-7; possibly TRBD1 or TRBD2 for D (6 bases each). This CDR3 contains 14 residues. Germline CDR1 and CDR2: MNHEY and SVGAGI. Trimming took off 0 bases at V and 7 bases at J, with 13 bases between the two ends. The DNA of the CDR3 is TGTGCCAGCAGTTACTCGAGGGGGGTCGGGGAGCAGTACTTC. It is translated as CASSYSRGVGEQYF.

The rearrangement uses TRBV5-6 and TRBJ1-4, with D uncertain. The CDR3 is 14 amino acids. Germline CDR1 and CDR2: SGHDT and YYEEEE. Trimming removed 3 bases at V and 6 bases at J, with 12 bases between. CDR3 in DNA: TGTGCCAGCAGCTGGTTACTCGGTGATGAAAAACTGTTTTTT. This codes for CASSWLLGDEKLFF.

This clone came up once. CDR3 bases: TGTGCCAGCAGTCCCATGACAGGGAACAATCAGCCCCAGCATTTT. Translation gives CASSPMTGNNQPQHF. The J gene is TRBJ1-5, the V gene TRBV6-1; TRBD1 aligns across 7 bases. Per the germline V gene, CDR1 is MNHNS and CDR2 is SASEGT. The CDR3 contains 15 residues. The trim removed 5 bases at V and 3 bases at J, leaving 7 bases unmatched.

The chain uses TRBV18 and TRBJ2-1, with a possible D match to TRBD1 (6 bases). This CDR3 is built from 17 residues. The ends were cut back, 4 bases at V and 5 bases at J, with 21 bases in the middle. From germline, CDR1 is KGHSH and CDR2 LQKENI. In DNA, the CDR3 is TGTGCCAGCTCACTCACCGGGACAAGGGCCTCAAACAATGAGCAGTTCTTC. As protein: CASSLTGTRASNNEQFF.

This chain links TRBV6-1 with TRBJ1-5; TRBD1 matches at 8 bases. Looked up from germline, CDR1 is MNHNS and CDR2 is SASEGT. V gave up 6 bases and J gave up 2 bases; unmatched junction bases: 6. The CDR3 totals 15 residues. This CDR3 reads CASRYGQGGNQPQHF. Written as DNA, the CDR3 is TGTGCCAGCAGATATGGACAGGGAGGCAATCAGCCCCAGCATTTT.

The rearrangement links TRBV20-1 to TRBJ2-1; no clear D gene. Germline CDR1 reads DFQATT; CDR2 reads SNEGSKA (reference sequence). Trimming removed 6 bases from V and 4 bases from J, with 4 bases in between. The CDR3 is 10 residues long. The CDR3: CSAYYNEQFF. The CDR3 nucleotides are TGCAGTGCATATTACAATGAGCAGTTCTTC.

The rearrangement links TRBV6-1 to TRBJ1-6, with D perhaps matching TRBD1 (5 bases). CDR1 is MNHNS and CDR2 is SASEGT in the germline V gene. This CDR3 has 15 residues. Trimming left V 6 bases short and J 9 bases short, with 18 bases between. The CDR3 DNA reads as TGTGCCAGCAGAACACGGGACTTCACGGGTTCACCCCTCCACTTT. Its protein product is CASRTRDFTGSPLHF.

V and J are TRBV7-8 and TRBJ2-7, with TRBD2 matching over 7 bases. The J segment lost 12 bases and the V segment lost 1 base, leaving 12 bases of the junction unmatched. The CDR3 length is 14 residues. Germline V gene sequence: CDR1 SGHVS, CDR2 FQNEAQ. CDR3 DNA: TGTGCCAGCAGCTTAGTGCAGGCGGGAGCCTTTCTGTACTTC. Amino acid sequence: CASSLVQAGAFLYF.

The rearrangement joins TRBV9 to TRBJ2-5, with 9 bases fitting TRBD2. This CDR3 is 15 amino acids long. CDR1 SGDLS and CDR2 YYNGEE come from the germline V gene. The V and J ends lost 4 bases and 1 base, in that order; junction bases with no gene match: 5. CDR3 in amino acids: CASSSSGLAQETQYF. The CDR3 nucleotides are TGTGCCAGCAGCTCCTCGGGACTAGCCCAAGAGACCCAGTACTTC.

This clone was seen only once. CDR3 nucleotides: TGTGCCAGCTCACCAGTAACTACAGCCTACGAGCAGTACTTC. This codes for CASSPVTTAYEQYF. The rearrangement joins TRBV18 to TRBJ2-7, with no clear D. Trimming removed 2 bases at V and 2 bases at J, with 10 bases between. Germline-derived CDR1 and CDR2 are KGHSH and LQKENI. The CDR3 runs to 14 residues.

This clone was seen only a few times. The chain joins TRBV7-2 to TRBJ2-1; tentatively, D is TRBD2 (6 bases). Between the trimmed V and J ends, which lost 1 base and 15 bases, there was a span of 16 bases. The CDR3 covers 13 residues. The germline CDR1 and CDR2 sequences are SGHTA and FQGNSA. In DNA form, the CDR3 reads TGTGCCAGCAGCTTAGGGGTTGGGTCAGCGGGGTTCTTC. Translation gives CASSLGVGSAGFF.

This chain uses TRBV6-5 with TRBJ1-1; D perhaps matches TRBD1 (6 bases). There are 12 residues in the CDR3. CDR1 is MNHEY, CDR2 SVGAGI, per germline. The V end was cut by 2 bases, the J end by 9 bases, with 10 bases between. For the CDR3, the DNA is TGTGCCAGCAGTTACAGGGACAAGAAAGCTTTCTTT. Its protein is CASSYRDKKAFF.